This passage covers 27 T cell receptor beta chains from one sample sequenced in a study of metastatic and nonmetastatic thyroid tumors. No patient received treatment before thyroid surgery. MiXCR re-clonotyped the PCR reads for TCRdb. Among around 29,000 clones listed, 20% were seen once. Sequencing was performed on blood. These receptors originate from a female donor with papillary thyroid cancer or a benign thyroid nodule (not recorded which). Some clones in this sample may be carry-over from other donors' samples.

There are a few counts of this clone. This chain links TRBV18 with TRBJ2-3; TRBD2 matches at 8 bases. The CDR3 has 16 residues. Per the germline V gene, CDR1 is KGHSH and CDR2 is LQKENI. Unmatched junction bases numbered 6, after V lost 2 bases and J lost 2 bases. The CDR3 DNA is TGTGCCAGCTCACCAACCGGGGGGGGCCTCACAGATACGCAGTATTTT. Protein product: CASSPTGGGLTDTQYF.

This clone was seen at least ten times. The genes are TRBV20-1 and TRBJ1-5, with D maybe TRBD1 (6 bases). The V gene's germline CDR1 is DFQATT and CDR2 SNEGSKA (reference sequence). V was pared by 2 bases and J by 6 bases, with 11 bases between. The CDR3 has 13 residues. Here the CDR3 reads CSARIQGGQPQHF. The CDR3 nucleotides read TGCAGTGCTAGAATACAGGGAGGTCAGCCCCAGCATTTT.

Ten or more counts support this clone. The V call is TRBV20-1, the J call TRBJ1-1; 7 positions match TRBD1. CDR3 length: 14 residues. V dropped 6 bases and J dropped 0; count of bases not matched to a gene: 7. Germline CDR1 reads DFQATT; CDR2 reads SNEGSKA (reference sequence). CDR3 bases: TGCAGTGCGTCTACAGGGGAAATGAACACTGAAGCTTTCTTT. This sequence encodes CSASTGEMNTEAFF.

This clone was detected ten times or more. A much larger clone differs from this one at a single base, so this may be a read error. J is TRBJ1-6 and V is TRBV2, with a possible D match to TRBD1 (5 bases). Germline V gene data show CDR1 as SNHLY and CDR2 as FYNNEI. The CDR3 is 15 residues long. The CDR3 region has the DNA TGTACCAGAACTGGGACGGGAACCCGTGGGTCACCCCTCCACTTT. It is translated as CTRTGTGTRGSPLHF. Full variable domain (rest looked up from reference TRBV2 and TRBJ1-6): EPEVTQTPSHQVTQMGQEVILRCVPISNHLYFYWYRQILGQKVEFLVSFYNNEISEKSEIFDDQFSVERPDGSNFTLKIRSTKLEDSAMYFCTRTGTGTRGSPLHFGNGTRLTVT.

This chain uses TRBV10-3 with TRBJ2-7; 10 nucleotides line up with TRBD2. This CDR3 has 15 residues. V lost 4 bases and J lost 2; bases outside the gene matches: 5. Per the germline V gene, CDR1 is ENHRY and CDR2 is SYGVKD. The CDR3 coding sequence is TGTGCCATCAGTGCTGGGCTAGCGGGAGCCTACGAGCAGTACTTC. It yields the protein CAISAGLAGAYEQYF.

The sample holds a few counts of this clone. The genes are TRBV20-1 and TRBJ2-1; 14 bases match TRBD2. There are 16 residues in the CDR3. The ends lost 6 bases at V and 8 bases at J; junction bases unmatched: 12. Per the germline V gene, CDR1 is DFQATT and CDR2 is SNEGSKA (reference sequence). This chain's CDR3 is CSAEGGTSGSIYEQFF. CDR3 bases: TGCAGTGCCGAGGGAGGGACTAGCGGGAGTATATATGAGCAGTTCTTC.

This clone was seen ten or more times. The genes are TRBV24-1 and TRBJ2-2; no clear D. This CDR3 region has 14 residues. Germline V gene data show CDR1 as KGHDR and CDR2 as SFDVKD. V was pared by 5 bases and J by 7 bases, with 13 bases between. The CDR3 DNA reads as TGTGCCACCAGTGGAAGGACGGGTAACGGGGAGCTGTTTTTT. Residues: CATSGRTGNGELFF.

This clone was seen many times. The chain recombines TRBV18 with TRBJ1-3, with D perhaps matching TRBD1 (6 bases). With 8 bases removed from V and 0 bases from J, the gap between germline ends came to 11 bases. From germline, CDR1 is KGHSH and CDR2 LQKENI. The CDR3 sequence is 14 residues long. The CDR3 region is CASQGLSSGNTIYF. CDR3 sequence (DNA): TGTGCCAGCCAGGGGCTAAGCTCTGGAAACACCATATATTTT.

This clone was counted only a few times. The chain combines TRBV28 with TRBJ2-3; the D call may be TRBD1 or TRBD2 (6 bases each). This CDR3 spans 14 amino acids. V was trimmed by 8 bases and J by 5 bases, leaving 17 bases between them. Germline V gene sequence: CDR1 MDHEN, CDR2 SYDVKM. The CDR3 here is CASGLQGGLDTQYF. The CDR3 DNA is TGTGCCAGCGGACTACAGGGAGGTCTAGATACGCAGTATTTT.

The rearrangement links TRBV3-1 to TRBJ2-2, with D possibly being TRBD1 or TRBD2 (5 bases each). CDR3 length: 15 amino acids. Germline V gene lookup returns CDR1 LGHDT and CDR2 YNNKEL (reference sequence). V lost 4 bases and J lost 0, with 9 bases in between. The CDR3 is CASSLGAANTGELFF. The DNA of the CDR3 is TGTGCCAGCAGCCTCGGGGCGGCGAACACCGGGGAGCTGTTTTTT.

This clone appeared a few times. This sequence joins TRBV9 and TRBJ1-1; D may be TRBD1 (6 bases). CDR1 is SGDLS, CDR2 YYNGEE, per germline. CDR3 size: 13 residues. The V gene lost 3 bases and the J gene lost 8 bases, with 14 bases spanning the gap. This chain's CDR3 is CASSAGGLKEAFF. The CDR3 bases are TGTGCCAGCAGCGCGGGGGGCTTGAAAGAAGCTTTCTTT.

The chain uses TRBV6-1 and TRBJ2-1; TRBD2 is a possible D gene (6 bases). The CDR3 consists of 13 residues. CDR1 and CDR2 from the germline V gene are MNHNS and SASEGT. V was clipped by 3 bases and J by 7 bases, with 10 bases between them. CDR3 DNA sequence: TGTGCCAGCAGTGATCCAGGGAGGAATGAGCAGTTCTTC. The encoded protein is CASSDPGRNEQFF.

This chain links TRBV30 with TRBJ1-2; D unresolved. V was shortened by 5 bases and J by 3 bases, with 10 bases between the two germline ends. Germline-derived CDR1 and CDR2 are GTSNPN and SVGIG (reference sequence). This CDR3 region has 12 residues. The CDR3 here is CAWLRAYYGYTF. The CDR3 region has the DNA TGTGCCTGGCTTCGGGCGTACTATGGCTACACCTTC. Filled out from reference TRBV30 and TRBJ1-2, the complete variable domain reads SQTIHQWPATLVQPVGSPLSLECTVEGTSNPNLYWYRQAAGRGLQLLFYSVGIGQISSEVPQNLSASRPQDRQFILSSKKLLLSDSGFYLCAWLRAYYGYTFGSGTRLTVV.

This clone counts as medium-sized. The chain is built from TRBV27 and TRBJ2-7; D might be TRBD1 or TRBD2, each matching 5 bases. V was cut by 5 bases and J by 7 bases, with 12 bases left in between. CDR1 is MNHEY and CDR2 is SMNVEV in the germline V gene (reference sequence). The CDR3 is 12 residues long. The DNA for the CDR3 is TGTGCCAGCAGTACGCGCGAGGGGGAGCAGTACTTC. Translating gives CASSTREGEQYF.

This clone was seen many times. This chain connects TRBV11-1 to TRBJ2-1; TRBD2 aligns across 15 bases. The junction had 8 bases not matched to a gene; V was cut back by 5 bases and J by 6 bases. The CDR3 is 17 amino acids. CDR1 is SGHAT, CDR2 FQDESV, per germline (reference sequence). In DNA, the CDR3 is TGTGCCAGCAGCGCCGGGACTAGCGGGGGGAGGGGCAATGAGCAGTTCTTC. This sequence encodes CASSAGTSGGRGNEQFF.

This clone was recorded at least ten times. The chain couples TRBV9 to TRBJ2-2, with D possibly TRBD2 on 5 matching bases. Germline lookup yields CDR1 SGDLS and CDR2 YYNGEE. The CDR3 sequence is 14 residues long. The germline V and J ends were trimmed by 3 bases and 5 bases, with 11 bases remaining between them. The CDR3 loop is CASSDVGGTGELFF. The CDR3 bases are TGTGCCAGCAGCGACGTAGGAGGTACCGGGGAGCTGTTTTTT. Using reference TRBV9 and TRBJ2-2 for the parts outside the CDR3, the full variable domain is DSGVTQTPKHLITATGQRVTLRCSPRSGDLSVYWYQQSLDQGLQFLIQYYNGEERAKGNILERFSAQQFPDLHSELNLSSLELGDSALYFCASSDVGGTGELFFGEGSRLTVL.

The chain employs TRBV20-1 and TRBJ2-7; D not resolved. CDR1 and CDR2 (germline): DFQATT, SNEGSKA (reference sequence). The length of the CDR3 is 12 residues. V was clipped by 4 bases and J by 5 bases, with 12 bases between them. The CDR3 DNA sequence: TGCAGTGCTAATGAGGTTTGGGACGAGCAGTACTTC. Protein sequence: CSANEVWDEQYF.

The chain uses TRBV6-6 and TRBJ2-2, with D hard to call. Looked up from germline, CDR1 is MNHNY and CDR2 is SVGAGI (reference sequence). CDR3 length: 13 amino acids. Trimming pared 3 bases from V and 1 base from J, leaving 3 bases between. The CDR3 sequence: CASSYQNTGELFF. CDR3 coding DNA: TGTGCCAGCAGTTATCAGAACACCGGGGAGCTGTTTTTT.

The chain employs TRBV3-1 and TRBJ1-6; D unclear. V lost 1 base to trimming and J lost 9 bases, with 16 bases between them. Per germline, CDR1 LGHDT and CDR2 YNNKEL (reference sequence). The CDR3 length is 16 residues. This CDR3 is CASSQGSDLVGSPLHF. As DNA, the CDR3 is TGTGCCAGCAGCCAAGGAAGTGATCTGGTGGGTTCACCCCTCCACTTT. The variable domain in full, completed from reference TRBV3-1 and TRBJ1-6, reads DTAVSQTPKYLVTQMGNDKSIKCEQNLGHDTMYWYKQDSKKFLKIMFSYNNKELIINETVPNRFSPKSPDKAHLNLHINSLELGDSAVYFCASSQGSDLVGSPLHFGNGTRLTVT.

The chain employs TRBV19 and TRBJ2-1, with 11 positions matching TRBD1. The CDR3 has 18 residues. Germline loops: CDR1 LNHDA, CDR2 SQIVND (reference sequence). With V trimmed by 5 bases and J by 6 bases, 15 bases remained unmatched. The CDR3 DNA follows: TGTGCCAGTAGTGTTCTAGGACAGGGGGCTCCTGGAAGCAATGAGCAGTTCTTC. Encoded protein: CASSVLGQGAPGSNEQFF.

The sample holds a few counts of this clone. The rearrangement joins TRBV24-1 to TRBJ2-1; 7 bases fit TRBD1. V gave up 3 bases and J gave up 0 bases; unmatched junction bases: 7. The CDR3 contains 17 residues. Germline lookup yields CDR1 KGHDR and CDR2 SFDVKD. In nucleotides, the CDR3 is TGTGCCACCAGTGATAACTTCGGGACAGCCTCCTACAATGAGCAGTTCTTC. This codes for CATSDNFGTASYNEQFF.

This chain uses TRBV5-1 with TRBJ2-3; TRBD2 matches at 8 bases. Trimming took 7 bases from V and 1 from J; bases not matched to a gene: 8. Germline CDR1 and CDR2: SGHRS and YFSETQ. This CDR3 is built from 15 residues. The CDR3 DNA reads TGCGCCAGCTCAACCGGGCGGGGGGGCACAGATACGCAGTATTTT. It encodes CASSTGRGGTDTQYF.

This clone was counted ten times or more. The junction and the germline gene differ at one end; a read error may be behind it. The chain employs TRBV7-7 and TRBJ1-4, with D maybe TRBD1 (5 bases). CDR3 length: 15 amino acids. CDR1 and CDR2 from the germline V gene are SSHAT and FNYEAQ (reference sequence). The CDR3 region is CASSPLAGPNEKLFF. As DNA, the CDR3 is TGTGCTAGCAGCCCCCTCGCAGGGCCTAATGAAAAACTGTTTTTT.

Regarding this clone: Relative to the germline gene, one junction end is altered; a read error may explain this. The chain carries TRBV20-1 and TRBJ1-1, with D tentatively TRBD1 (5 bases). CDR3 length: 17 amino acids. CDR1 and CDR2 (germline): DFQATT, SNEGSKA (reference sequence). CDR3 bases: TGCAGTGCTAGAGATGGTTCCACCGGGACGATGAACACTGATGCTGTCTTT. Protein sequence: CSARDGSTGTMNTDAVF.

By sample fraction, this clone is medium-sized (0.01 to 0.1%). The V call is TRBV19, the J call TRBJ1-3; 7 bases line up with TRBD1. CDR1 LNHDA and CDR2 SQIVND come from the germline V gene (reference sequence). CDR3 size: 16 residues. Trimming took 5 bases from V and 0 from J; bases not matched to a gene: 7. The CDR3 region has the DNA TGTGCCAGTAGTTACAGGACAGGAGGCTCTGGAAACACCATATATTTT. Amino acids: CASSYRTGGSGNTIYF.

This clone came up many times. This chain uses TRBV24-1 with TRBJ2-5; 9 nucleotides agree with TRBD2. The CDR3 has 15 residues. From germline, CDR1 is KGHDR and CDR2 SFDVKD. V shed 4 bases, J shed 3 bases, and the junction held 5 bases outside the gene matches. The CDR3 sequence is CATSDPGLAEETQYF. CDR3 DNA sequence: TGTGCCACCAGTGACCCGGGACTAGCAGAAGAGACCCAGTACTTC.

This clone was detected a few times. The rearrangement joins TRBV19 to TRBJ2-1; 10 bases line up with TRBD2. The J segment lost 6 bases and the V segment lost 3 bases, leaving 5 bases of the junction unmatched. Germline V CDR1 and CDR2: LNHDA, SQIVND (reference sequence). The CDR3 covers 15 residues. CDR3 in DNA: TGTGCCAGTAGTATCCCAGCGGGGGGGCGCAATGAGCAGTTCTTC. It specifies CASSIPAGGRNEQFF. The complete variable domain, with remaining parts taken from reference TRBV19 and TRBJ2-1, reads DGGITQSPKYLFRKEGQNVTLSCEQNLNHDAMYWYRQDPGQGLRLIYYSQIVNDFQKGDIAEGYSVSREKKESFPLTVTSAQKNPTAFYLCASSIPAGGRNEQFFGPGTRLTVL.